Below, 25 T cell receptor beta chains from the same sample are listed, as sequenced in a study of control samples from healthy donors and cancer patients. Data came from immunoSEQ multiplex PCR; TCRdb stores just in-frame clones and leaves some out. Here the sample spans under 65,000 clones, roughly 86% being singletons. Sample: PBMCs. Receptors were obtained from a woman between 55 and 75 years old with lung cancer.

The V gene is TRBV5-1, the J gene TRBJ1-2; D is unresolved. This CDR3 has 13 amino acids. V lost 2 bases and J 3 bases, leaving 8 bases between the germline ends. Germline lookup yields CDR1 SGHRS and CDR2 YFSETQ. The CDR3 DNA reads as TGCGCCAGCAGCTTAGGGCTGTACTATGGCTACACCTTC. Amino acid sequence: CASSLGLYYGYTF.

The chain uses TRBV28 and TRBJ2-2; 7 bases agree with TRBD2. This CDR3 spans 15 amino acids. The germline V gene has CDR1 MDHEN and CDR2 SYDVKM. V lost 6 bases to trimming and J lost 3 bases; unmatched junction nucleotides: 7. CDR3 protein: CASRPGGWDTGELFF. CDR3 DNA: TGTGCCAGCAGGCCGGGGGGTTGGGACACCGGGGAGCTGTTTTTT.

By sample share, this clone is medium-sized. The chain is built from TRBV6-5 and TRBJ1-6; tentatively, D is TRBD1 (6 bases). CDR3 length: 15 residues. The V end lost 2 bases, the J end lost 10 bases, and 15 bases lay between the germline ends. Per germline, CDR1 MNHEY and CDR2 SVGAGI. As DNA, the CDR3 is TGTGCCAGCAGTTACACACAGGGATTGGAGTCACCCCTCCACTTT. The encoded protein is CASSYTQGLESPLHF.

This clone was found a few times. This chain uses TRBV19 with TRBJ1-5; D is perhaps TRBD1 (5 bases). This CDR3 contains 14 residues. V dropped 3 bases and J dropped 9 bases, with 15 bases sitting between them. CDR1 and CDR2 (germline): LNHDA, SQIVND (reference sequence). DNA of the CDR3: TGTGCCAGTAGTATTGGGCAGGGTGCGATGCCCCAGCATTTT. Protein: CASSIGQGAMPQHF.

This sequence joins TRBV7-2 and TRBJ2-3; D is tentatively TRBD1 or TRBD2 (5 bases each). With 0 bases removed from V and 4 bases from J, the gap between germline ends came to 8 bases. The CDR3 is 14 residues long. Germline CDR1 is SGHTA and CDR2 is FQGNSA. CDR3 nucleotides: TGTGCCAGCAGCTTAGCGGTGGGGGCAGATACGCAGTATTTT. This translates into CASSLAVGADTQYF.

This chain joins TRBV27 and TRBJ1-1; possibly TRBD1 for D (5 bases). V lost 3 bases and J 1 base, leaving 6 bases between the germline ends. The CDR3 has 13 amino acids. Germline V lookup: CDR1 MNHEY, CDR2 SMNVEV (reference sequence). The CDR3 region is CASSLGRNTEAFF. CDR3 sequence (DNA): TGTGCCAGCAGTTTGGGACGGAACACTGAAGCTTTCTTT.

The V gene is TRBV9, the J gene TRBJ1-5, with D perhaps matching TRBD1 (5 bases). CDR1 SGDLS and CDR2 YYNGEE come from the germline V gene. V lost 0 bases and J 2 bases, leaving 9 bases between the germline ends. There are 15 residues in the CDR3. The CDR3 coding sequence is TGTGCCAGCAGCGTAGAAGGGGAGGGCAATCAGCCCCAGCATTTT. Its protein is CASSVEGEGNQPQHF. Together with reference TRBV9 and TRBJ1-5, the CDR3 gives the full variable domain: DSGVTQTPKHLITATGQRVTLRCSPRSGDLSVYWYQQSLDQGLQFLIQYYNGEERAKGNILERFSAQQFPDLHSELNLSSLELGDSALYFCASSVEGEGNQPQHFGDGTRLSIL.

This chain uses TRBV6-5 with TRBJ1-1; D is unclear. V dropped 0 bases and J dropped 12 bases, with 8 bases sitting between them. This CDR3 region has 11 residues. Germline V gene lookup returns CDR1 MNHEY and CDR2 SVGAGI. The CDR3 coding sequence is TGTGCCAGCAGTTACTCCCATGAGACTTTCTTT. Translating it yields CASSYSHETFF.

The gene calls are TRBV5-8 and TRBJ2-2; D perhaps matches TRBD2 (6 bases). Germline loops: CDR1 SGHTS, CDR2 YDEGEE. This CDR3 has 14 amino acids. V lost 4 bases and J lost 2, with 9 bases in between. The CDR3 loop reads CASSRGTNTGELFF. The CDR3 DNA sequence: TGTGCCAGCAGCCGGGGGACCAACACCGGGGAGCTGTTTTTT.

The chain carries TRBV20-1 and TRBJ1-3, with TRBD1 identical over 7 bases. The germline gives CDR1 DFQATT, CDR2 SNEGSKA (reference sequence). CDR3 size: 15 residues. V dropped 3 bases and J dropped 0; count of bases not matched to a gene: 5. CDR3 protein: CSASQQGISGNTIYF. DNA for the CDR3: TGCAGTGCTAGTCAACAGGGGATCTCTGGAAACACCATATATTTT.

The rearrangement links TRBV20-1 to TRBJ1-2, with no clear D. CDR1 and CDR2 from the germline V gene are DFQATT and SNEGSKA (reference sequence). Trimming shortened V by 3 bases and J by 3 bases, and 5 bases separated the two germline ends. The CDR3 length is 11 residues. In DNA, the CDR3 is TGCAGTGCTAGCAGTTACTATGGCTACACCTTC. It specifies CSASSYYGYTF.

Only one count was recorded for this clone. J is TRBJ2-7 and V is TRBV27; D might be TRBD2 (5 bases). With 0 bases removed from V and 2 bases from J, the gap between germline ends came to 17 bases. CDR1 MNHEY and CDR2 SMNVEV come from the germline V gene (reference sequence). This CDR3 is built from 17 residues. CDR3 region: CASSLSVQTSSPYEQYF. The CDR3 DNA follows: TGTGCCAGCAGTTTATCGGTTCAAACGTCTAGCCCCTACGAGCAGTACTTC.

The chain carries TRBV6-6 and TRBJ2-3; tentative D call: TRBD2 (5 bases). Germline CDR1 is MNHNY and CDR2 is SVGAGI (reference sequence). Trimming cost V 7 bases and J 0 bases, with 14 bases left between them. The CDR3 covers 15 residues. In DNA form, the CDR3 reads TGTGCCAGCACCCACAGCGGAGCTAGCACAGATACGCAGTATTTT. This codes for CASTHSGASTDTQYF.

V is TRBV18 and J is TRBJ1-1; TRBD1 aligns across 10 bases. V trimming: 4 bases; J trimming: 2 bases; junction bases outside the gene matches: 4. Germline CDR1 reads KGHSH; CDR2 reads LQKENI. This CDR3 has 15 residues. The CDR3 spells CASSLSTGGNTEAFF. The CDR3 DNA is TGTGCCAGCTCACTCTCGACAGGGGGCAACACTGAAGCTTTCTTT.

The chain uses TRBV9 and TRBJ1-2; D unclear. The V gene's germline CDR1 is SGDLS and CDR2 YYNGEE. V lost 0 bases, J lost 7 bases, and 13 bases lay in between. The CDR3 is made up of 14 amino acids. CDR3 nucleotides: TGTGCCAGCAGCGTAGCTCACTCTCCTGGTGGCTACACCTTC. Its translation: CASSVAHSPGGYTF. The whole variable domain, remainder taken from reference TRBV9 and TRBJ1-2, is DSGVTQTPKHLITATGQRVTLRCSPRSGDLSVYWYQQSLDQGLQFLIQYYNGEERAKGNILERFSAQQFPDLHSELNLSSLELGDSALYFCASSVAHSPGGYTFGSGTRLTVV.

V gene TRBV4-1 combines with J gene TRBJ2-7, with TRBD1 identical over 9 bases. Germline assignment: CDR1 MGHRA and CDR2 YSYEKL. V was clipped by 5 bases and J by 0 bases; unmatched bases: 8. CDR3 length: 16 amino acids. In DNA form, the CDR3 reads TGCGCCAGCAGCTCATGGGGGGACAGGGACTCCTACGAGCAGTACTTC. This gives the protein CASSSWGDRDSYEQYF.

This clone was seen a few times. The chain uses TRBV19 and TRBJ1-2; 7 bases are shared with TRBD1. Losses at the gene ends were 3 bases for V and 8 bases for J; bases not matched to a gene: 15. The CDR3 is 16 residues long. Germline V CDR1 and CDR2: LNHDA, SQIVND (reference sequence). The CDR3 sequence: CASSILPRGPASGYTF. CDR3 bases: TGTGCCAGTAGTATCCTACCTAGGGGGCCGGCTTCGGGCTACACCTTC.

This chain joins TRBV7-6 and TRBJ2-5, with 12 bases aligning to TRBD1. CDR3 size: 15 residues. Germline V gene sequence: CDR1 SGHVS, CDR2 FNYEAQ. V lost 3 bases, J lost 5 bases, and 4 bases stayed unmatched. CDR3 in DNA: TGTGCCAGCAGCTTTGGGACAGGGGGCGCGGAGACCCAGTACTTC. It yields the protein CASSFGTGGAETQYF.

The chain employs TRBV19 and TRBJ2-3, with TRBD2 matching 9 bases. Germline assignment: CDR1 LNHDA and CDR2 SQIVND (reference sequence). CDR3 size: 16 residues. V trimming: 4 bases; J trimming: 2 bases; junction bases outside the gene matches: 7. CDR3 coding DNA: TGTGCCAGTAGTAAAGGACTAGCGAGGGTCACAGATACGCAGTATTTT. This translates into CASSKGLARVTDTQYF.

This clone was found once. The junction and the germline gene differ at one end; a read error may be behind it. J is TRBJ1-1 and V is TRBV7-3; TRBD1 aligns across 9 bases. CDR3 length: 14 residues. CDR1 and CDR2 (germline): SGHTA, FQGTGA. CDR3 amino acids: CASSLMGQGEPEVF. CDR3 nucleotide sequence: TGTGCCAGCAGCTTAATGGGACAGGGCGAGCCGGAGGTATTT.

This chain joins TRBV6-5 and TRBJ2-7; maybe TRBD1 (5 bases). Trimming pared 0 bases from V and 0 bases from J, leaving 12 bases between. Germline V gene lookup returns CDR1 MNHEY and CDR2 SVGAGI. This CDR3 contains 16 residues. The CDR3 is CASSYSPQGFSYEQYF. DNA for the CDR3: TGTGCCAGCAGTTACTCTCCCCAGGGATTCTCCTACGAGCAGTACTTC.

The chain recombines TRBV19 with TRBJ2-5; weak D call: TRBD2 (5 bases). Trimming took off 4 bases at V and 2 bases at J, with 8 bases between the two ends. Looked up from germline, CDR1 is LNHDA and CDR2 is SQIVND (reference sequence). This CDR3 is built from 13 residues. The CDR3 DNA is TGTGCCAGTAGTACGGGGAGACAAGAGACCCAGTACTTC. As protein: CASSTGRQETQYF.

The chain has TRBV5-1 and TRBJ2-1; TRBD2 matches at 8 bases. Looked up from germline, CDR1 is SGHRS and CDR2 is YFSETQ. The CDR3 runs to 15 residues. The junction had 8 bases not matched to a gene; V was cut back by 4 bases and J by 5 bases. The CDR3 here is CASSVSGISHNEQFF. The CDR3 bases are TGCGCCAGCAGCGTTAGCGGGATATCCCACAATGAGCAGTTCTTC.

This rearrangement joins TRBV9 to TRBJ2-3; D is perhaps TRBD2 (5 bases). The V gene's germline CDR1 is SGDLS and CDR2 YYNGEE. V gave up 3 bases and J gave up 6 bases, with 17 bases separating them. The length of the CDR3 is 15 residues. CDR3 loop: CASSAEGIASDTQYF. CDR3 nucleotide sequence: TGTGCCAGCAGCGCCGAGGGAATAGCGTCTGATACGCAGTATTTT.

The chain carries TRBV18 and TRBJ2-2, with D hard to call. CDR3 size: 14 residues. Germline assignment: CDR1 KGHSH and CDR2 LQKENI. The V and J ends lost 3 bases and 5 bases respectively, with 10 bases between them. The CDR3 region is CASSPQLITGELFF. CDR3 nucleotides: TGTGCCAGCTCACCGCAGCTTATAACCGGGGAGCTGTTTTTT.